This T cell receptor (beta chain) was recovered during a study of neurological immune-mediated disorders. There are many counts of this clonotype. TCRdb reanalysed the 5' RACE reads using MiXCR and keeps one entry per CDR3 protein. The table records around 28,000 distinct CDR3 sequences, 2% to 3% of them present only once. Sequences were obtained from PBMCs. The clonotype was recovered from a woman between 50 and 59 years old with multiple sclerosis.

The CDR3 loop is CASTGTVNYGYTF. Written as DNA, the CDR3 is TGTGCCAGCACCGGGACGGTAAACTATGGCTACACCTTC. The chain couples TRBV12-3 or TRBV12-4 to TRBJ1-2; possible D gene TRBD1, 5 bases. CDR3 length: 13 amino acids. V lost 7 bases to trimming and J lost 2 bases, with 11 bases between them.